This T cell receptor (beta chain) was captured by sequencing in a study of OX40 agonist ivuxolimab in advanced cancers. Study background: The treatment was a fully human IgG2 OX40 agonist, ivuxolimab.

Profiling relied on immunoSEQ multiplex PCR, and the TCRdb table lists in-frame clones only, not all of them. The sample carries roughly 58,000 clones, over 75% recorded once. Study results and limitations: CD8+ T cells (on average) carried more expanded clones than CD4+ T cells.

Remarks on this clone: Its antigen is not known.

Germline V CDR1 and CDR2: MDHEN, SYDVKM. The CDR3 extends over 12 amino acids. Trimming cost V 11 bases and J 4 bases; bases outside gene matches: 5. The sequencing here drew on CD4+ or CD8+ T cells sorted from blood, taken in a trial of the OX40 agonist ivuxolimab. The V gene is TRBV28, the J gene TRBJ1-2; 9 bases line up with TRBD1. This TCR came from an adult with an advanced solid tumor such as melanoma, head and neck, liver or kidney cancer. The CDR3 region has the DNA TGTGCCGGTTCGGACAGGGGCTATGGCTACACCTTC. Residues: CAGSDRGYGYTF.